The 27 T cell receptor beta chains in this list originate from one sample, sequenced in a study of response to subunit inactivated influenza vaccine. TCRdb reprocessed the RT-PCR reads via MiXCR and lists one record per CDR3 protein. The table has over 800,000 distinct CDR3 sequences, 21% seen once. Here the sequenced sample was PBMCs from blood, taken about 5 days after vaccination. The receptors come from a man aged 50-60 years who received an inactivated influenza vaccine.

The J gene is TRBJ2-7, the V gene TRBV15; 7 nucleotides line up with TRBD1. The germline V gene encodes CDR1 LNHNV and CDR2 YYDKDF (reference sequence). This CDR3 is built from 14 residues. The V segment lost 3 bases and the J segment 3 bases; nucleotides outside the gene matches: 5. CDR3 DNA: TGTGCCACCAGCAGGGGAGCAGGGGGCTACGAGCAGTACTTC. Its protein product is CATSRGAGGYEQYF.

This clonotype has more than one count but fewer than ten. This CDR3 reads CASSFGSGAYNSPLHF. DNA for the CDR3: TGTGCCAGCAGTTTCGGCTCCGGGGCCTATAATTCACCCCTCCACTTT. This chain links TRBV12-3 or TRBV12-4 with TRBJ1-6; D is undetermined. The CDR3 is 16 residues long. The V gene lost 3 bases and the J gene lost 2 bases, with 11 bases spanning the gap.

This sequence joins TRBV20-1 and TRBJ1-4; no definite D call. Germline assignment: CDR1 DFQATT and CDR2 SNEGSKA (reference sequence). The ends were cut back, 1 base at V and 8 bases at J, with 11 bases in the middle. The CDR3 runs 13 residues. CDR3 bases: TGCAGTGCTAGAGTAGGGTATGGGGAAAAACTGTTTTTT. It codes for CSARVGYGEKLFF.

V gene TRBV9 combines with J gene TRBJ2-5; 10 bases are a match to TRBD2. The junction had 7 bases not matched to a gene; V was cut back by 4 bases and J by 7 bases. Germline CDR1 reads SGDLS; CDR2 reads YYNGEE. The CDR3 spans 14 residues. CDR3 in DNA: TGTGCCAGCAGCAATCCTAGCGGGGGAGGGACCCAGTACTTC. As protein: CASSNPSGGGTQYF.

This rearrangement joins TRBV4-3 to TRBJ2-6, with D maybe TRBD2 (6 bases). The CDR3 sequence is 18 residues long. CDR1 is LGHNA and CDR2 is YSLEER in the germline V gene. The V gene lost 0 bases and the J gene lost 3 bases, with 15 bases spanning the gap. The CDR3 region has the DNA TGCGCCAGCAGCCAAGAAACCTGGAGGGGCTTTGGGGCCAACGTCCTGACTTTC. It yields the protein CASSQETWRGFGANVLTF.

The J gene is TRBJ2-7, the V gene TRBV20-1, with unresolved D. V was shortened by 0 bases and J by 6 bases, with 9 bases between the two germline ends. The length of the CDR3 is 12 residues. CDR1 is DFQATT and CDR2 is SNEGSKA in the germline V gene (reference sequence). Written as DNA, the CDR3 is TGCAGTGCTAGAGATTGGGCGTCCGAGCAGTACTTC. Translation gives CSARDWASEQYF.

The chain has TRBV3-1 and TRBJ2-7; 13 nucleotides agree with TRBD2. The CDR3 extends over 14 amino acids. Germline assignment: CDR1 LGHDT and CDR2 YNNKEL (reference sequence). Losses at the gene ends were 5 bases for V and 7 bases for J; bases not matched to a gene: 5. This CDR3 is CASSTSGGAREQYF. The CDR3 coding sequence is TGTGCCAGCAGCACTAGCGGGGGGGCTCGAGAGCAGTACTTC.

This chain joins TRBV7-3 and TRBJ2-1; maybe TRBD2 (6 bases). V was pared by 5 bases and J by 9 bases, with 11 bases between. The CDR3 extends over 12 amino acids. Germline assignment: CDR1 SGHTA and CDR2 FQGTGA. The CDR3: CASSLMGGEQFF. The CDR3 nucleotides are TGTGCCAGCAGCCTCATGGGGGGTGAGCAGTTCTTC. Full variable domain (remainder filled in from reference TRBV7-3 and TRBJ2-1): GAGVSQTPSNKVTEKGKYVELRCDPISGHTALYWYRQSLGQGPEFLIYFQGTGAADDSGLPNDRFFAVRPEGSVSTLKIQRTERGDSAVYLCASSLMGGEQFFGPGTRLTVL.

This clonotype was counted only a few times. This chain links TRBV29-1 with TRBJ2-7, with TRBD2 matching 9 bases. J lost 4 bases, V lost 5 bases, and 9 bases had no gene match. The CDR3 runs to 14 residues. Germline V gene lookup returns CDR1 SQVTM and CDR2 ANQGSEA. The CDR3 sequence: CSVTSAGGTYEQYF. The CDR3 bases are TGCAGCGTTACGTCCGCGGGGGGGACTTACGAGCAGTACTTC.

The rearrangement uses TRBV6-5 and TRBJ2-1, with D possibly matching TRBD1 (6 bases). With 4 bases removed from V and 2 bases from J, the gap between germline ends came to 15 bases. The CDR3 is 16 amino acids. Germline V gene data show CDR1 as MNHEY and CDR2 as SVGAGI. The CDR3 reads CASSLTGNLAYNEQFF. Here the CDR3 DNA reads TGTGCCAGCAGTTTGACAGGTAACCTCGCCTACAATGAGCAGTTCTTC.

CDR3 sequence (DNA): TGTGCCACCAGCAGAGATCAGGGGGTGGGTAATGAGCAGTTCTTC. Translating gives CATSRDQGVGNEQFF. J is TRBJ2-1 and V is TRBV15, with 7 bases that match TRBD1. Trimming at V came to 0 bases and at J to 7 bases, leaving 6 bases not matched to a gene. Germline CDR1 is LNHNV and CDR2 is YYDKDF (reference sequence). The length of the CDR3 is 15 residues.

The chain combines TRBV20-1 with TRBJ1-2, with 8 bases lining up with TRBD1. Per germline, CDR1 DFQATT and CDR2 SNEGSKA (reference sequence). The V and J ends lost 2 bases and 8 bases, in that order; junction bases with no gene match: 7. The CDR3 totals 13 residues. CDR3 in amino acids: CSARFGAGGGYTF. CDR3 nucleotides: TGCAGTGCTAGATTTGGGGCAGGGGGCGGCTACACCTTC.

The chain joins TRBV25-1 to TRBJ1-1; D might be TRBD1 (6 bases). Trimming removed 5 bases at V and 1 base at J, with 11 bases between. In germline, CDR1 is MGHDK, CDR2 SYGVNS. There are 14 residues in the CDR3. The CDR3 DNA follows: TGTGCCAGCAGTTCGGGACACAAGAACACTGAAGCTTTCTTT. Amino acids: CASSSGHKNTEAFF.

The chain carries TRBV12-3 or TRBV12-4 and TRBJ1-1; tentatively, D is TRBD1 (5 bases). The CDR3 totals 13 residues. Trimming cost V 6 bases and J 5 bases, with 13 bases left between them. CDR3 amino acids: CASRRQQATEAFF. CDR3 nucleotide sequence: TGTGCCAGCAGGAGACAACAGGCAACTGAAGCTTTCTTT.

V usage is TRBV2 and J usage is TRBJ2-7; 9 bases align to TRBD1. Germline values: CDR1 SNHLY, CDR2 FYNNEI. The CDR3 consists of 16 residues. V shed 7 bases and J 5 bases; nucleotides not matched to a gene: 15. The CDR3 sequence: CASKQGARVLDHEQYF. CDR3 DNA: TGTGCCAGCAAACAGGGGGCGCGTGTTTTGGATCACGAGCAGTACTTC. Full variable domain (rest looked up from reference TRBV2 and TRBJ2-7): EPEVTQTPSHQVTQMGQEVILRCVPISNHLYFYWYRQILGQKVEFLVSFYNNEISEKSEIFDDQFSVERPDGSNFTLKIRSTKLEDSAMYFCASKQGARVLDHEQYFGPGTRLTVT.

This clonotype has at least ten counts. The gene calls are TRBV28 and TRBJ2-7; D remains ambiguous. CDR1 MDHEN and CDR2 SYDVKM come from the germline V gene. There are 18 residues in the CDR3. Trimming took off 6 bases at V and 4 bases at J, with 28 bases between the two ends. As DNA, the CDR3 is TGTGCCAGCAGCCCAAACGGCGGCCCCCCCTCGAAAGCTTACGAGCAGTACTTC. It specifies CASSPNGGPPSKAYEQYF. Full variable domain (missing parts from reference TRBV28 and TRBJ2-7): DVKVTQSSRYLVKRTGEKVFLECVQDMDHENMFWYRQDPGLGLRLIYFSYDVKMKEKGDIPEGYSVSREKKERFSLILESASTNQTSMYLCASSPNGGPPSKAYEQYFGPGTRLTVT.

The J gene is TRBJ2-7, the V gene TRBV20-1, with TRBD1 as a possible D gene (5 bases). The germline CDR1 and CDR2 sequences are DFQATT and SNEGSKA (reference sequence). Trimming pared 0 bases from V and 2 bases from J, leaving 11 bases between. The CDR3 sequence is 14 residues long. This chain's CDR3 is CSARDSQGPYEQYF. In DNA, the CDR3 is TGCAGTGCTAGAGATTCGCAGGGCCCCTACGAGCAGTACTTC.

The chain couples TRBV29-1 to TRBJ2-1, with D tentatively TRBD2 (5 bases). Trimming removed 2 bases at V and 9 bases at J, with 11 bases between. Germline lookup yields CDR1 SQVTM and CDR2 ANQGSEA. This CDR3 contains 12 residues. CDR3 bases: TGCAGCGTTGAAAGGACTCGGGGTGAGCAGTTCTTC. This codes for CSVERTRGEQFF.

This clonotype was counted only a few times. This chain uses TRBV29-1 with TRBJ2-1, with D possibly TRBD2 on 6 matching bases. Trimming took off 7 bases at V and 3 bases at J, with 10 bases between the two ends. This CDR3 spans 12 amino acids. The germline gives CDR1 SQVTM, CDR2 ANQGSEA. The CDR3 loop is CSAFGGYNEQFF. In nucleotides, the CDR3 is TGCAGCGCTTTCGGGGGCTACAATGAGCAGTTCTTC.

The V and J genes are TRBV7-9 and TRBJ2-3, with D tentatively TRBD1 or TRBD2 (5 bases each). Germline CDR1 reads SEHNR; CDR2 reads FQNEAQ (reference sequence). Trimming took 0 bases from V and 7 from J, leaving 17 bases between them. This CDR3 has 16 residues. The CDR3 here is CASSLALSGTGNTQYF. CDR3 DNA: TGTGCCAGCAGCTTAGCTTTATCCGGGACCGGAAATACGCAGTATTTT.

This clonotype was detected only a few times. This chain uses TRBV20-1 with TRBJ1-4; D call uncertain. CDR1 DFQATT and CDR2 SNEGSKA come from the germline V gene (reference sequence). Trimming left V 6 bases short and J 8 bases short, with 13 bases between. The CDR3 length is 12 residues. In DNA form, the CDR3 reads TGCAGTGCAACACCGCCGGGAGAAAAACTGTTTTTT. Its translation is CSATPPGEKLFF.

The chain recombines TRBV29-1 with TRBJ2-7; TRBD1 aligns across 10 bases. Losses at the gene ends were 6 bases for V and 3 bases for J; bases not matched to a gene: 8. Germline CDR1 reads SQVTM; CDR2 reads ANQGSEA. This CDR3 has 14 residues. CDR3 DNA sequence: TGCAGCGTCCGGACAGGGGGATCTCTCTACGAGCAGTACTTC. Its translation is CSVRTGGSLYEQYF.

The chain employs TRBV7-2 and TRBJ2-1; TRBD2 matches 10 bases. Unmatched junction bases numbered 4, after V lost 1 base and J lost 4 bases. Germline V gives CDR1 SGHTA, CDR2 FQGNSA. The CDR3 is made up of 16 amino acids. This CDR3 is CASSLVPSGSYNEQFF. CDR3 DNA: TGTGCCAGCAGCTTAGTACCTAGCGGGAGTTACAATGAGCAGTTCTTC.

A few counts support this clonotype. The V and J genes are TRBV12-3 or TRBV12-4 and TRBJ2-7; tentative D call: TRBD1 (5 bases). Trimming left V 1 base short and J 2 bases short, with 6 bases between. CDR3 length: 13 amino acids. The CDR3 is CASSLVGPYEQYF. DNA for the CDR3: TGTGCCAGCAGTTTAGTGGGGCCCTACGAGCAGTACTTC.

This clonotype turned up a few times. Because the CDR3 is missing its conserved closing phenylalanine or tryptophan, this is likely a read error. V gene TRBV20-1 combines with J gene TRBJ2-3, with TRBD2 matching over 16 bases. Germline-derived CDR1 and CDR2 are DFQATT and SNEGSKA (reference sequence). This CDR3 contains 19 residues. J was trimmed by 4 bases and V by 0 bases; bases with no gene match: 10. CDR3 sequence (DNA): TGCAGTGCTAGAGATCTCGGGACTAGCGGGAGGGAGGGAGCAGATACGCAGTATTCT. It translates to CSARDLGTSGREGADTQYS.

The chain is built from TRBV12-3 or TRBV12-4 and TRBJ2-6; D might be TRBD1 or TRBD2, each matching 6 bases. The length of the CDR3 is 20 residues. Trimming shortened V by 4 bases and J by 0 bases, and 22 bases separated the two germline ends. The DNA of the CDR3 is TGTGCCAGCAGTTCCCGGAGAGGGGGACTCCACCTCTCTGGGGCCAACGTCCTGACTTTC. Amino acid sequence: CASSSRRGGLHLSGANVLTF.

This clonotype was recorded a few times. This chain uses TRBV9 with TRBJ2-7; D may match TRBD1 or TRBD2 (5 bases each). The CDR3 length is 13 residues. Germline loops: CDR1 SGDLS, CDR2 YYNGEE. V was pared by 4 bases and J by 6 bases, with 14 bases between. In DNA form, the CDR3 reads TGTGCCAGCAGCCCCGGGACGTACGGCGAGCAGTACTTC. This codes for CASSPGTYGEQYF.